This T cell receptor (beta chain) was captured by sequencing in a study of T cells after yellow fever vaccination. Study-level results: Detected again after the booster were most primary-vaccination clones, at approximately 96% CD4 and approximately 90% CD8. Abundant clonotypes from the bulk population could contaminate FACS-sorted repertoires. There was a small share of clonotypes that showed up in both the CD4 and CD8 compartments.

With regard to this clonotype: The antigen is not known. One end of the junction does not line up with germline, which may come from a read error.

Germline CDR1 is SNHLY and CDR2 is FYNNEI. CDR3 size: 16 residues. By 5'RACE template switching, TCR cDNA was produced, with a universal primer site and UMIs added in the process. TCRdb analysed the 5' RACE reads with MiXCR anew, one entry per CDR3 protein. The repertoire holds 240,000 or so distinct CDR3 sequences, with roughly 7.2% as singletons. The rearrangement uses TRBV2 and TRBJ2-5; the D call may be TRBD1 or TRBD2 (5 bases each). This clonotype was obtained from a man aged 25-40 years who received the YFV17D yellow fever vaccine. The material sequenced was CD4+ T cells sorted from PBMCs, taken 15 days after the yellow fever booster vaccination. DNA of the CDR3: TGTGCCAGCAATGAACGGGACCGGGTGGCCCAAGAGACCCAGTACTTC. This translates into CASNERDRVAQETQYF. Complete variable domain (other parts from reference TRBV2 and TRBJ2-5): EPEVTQTPSHQVTQMGQEVILRCVPISNHLYFYWYRQILGQKVEFLVSFYNNEISEKSEIFDDQFSVERPDGSNFTLKIRSTKLEDSAMYFCASNERDRVAQETQYFGPGTRLLVL.